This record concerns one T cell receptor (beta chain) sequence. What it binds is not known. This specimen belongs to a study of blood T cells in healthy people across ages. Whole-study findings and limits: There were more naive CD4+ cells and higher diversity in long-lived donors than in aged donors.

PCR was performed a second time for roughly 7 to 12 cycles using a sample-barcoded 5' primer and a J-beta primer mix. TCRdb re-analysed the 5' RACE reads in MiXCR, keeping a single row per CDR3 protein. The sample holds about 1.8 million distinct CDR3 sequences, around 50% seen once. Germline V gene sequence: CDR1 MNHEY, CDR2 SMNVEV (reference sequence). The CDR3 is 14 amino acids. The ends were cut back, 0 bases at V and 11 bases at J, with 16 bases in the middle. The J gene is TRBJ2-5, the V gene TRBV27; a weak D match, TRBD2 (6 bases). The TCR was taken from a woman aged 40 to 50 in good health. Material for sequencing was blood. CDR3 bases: TGTGCCAGCAGTTTATCGTCCACTAGCAATGAGCAGTACTTC. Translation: CASSLSSTSNEQYF.